The text below deals with one TCR beta chain. These data are taken from a study of PD-L1 blockade in urothelial cancer. As for the study in general: Males with bladder-origin urothelial cancer made up about 85% of the roughly 29 patients. Prior chemotherapy ranged from 0 to 3 regimens per patient. Peripheral blood specimens exhibited a median yield of about 140,000 T cells.

The templates were synthetic TCR analogs, and they were spiked into each PCR. The table came from immunoSEQ multiplex PCR; TCRdb's copy has only in-frame clones and leaves some out. This sample has about 51,000 clones, with 75% to 90% found just once. Per the germline V gene, CDR1 is SNHLY and CDR2 is FYNNEI. CDR3 length: 14 residues. The ends lost 9 bases at V and 7 bases at J; junction bases unmatched: 12. J is TRBJ2-3 and V is TRBV2; 8 nucleotides match TRBD2. This clonotype was sampled from a man aged 60 to 69 with urothelial cancer. The sample was PBMCs, taken around atezolizumab (anti-PD-L1) treatment. The CDR3 nucleotides read TGTGCCAGTGGCTGGAGGAGTAGCGGGAATACGCAGTATTTT. Amino acids: CASGWRSSGNTQYF. The whole variable domain, remainder taken from reference TRBV2 and TRBJ2-3, is EPEVTQTPSHQVTQMGQEVILRCVPISNHLYFYWYRQILGQKVEFLVSFYNNEISEKSEIFDDQFSVERPDGSNFTLKIRSTKLEDSAMYFCASGWRSSGNTQYFGPGTRLTVL.